This T cell receptor beta chain came from a study of blood T cell repertoires in COVID-19. Study summary: Researchers got acute and convalescent COVID-19 samples from the United States, Italy and Spain. Nucleic acid was either cDNA or gDNA, and it came from T cells, B-cell-depleted T cells, or PBMCs.

The CDR3 runs to 13 residues. The V end lost 5 bases, the J end lost 7 bases, and 11 bases lay between the germline ends. CDR1 is SNHLY and CDR2 is FYNNEI in the germline V gene. Authors' methods: Counts of nucleated cells, estimated from reference gene primer amplification, were obtained. Generated by immunoSEQ multiplex PCR, the TCRdb table keeps only in-frame clones and is missing some. The V and J calls and clone size come from that table; D and trimming were worked out from the DNA. Of about 120,000 clones listed, 85% to 90% were seen once; the top ten hold approximately 20%. Source material: peripheral blood. The genes are TRBV2 and TRBJ2-2, with a weak D call TRBD1 (5 bases). The TCR sequence derives from a human donor with acute or convalescent COVID-19. The donor label of this sample is uncertain. CDR3 region: CASSYLRDGELFF. In nucleotides, the CDR3 is TGTGCCAGCAGTTATCTCAGGGACGGGGAGCTGTTTTTT.